This paragraph reports one T cell receptor (beta chain). Germline assignment: CDR1 SGHNT and CDR2 YENEEA. The V gene end was trimmed by 8 bases and the J gene end by 4 bases; junction bases not matched to a gene: 7. CDR3 length equals 14 residues. Sequencing was performed with immunoSEQ multiplex PCR; in TCRdb, only in-frame clones are kept and a portion is missing. The data show 150,000 to 200,000 clones, 75% to 80% seen once. These data come from a study of blood T cell repertoires in COVID-19. Study summary: From T cells, B-cell-depleted T cells, or PBMCs came the material, which was cDNA or gDNA.

The rearrangement uses TRBV11-3 and TRBJ2-1, with 8 bases lining up with TRBD1. This receptor was identified in an elderly woman with acute or convalescent COVID-19. Sequenced: peripheral blood. This chain's CDR3 is CASSKQGEYNEQFF. CDR3 coding DNA: TGTGCCAGCTCAAAACAGGGGGAGTACAATGAGCAGTTCTTC.